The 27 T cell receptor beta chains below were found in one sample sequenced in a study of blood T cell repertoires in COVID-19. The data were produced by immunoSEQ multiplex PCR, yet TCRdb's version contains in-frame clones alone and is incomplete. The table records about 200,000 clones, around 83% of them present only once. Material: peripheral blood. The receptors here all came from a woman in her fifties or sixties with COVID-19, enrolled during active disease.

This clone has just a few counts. CDR3 sequence: CATGPQGTGELFF. The CDR3 DNA reads TGTGCCACCGGTCCACAGGGAACCGGGGAGCTGTTTTTT. The chain employs TRBV24-1 and TRBJ2-2, with D possibly being TRBD1 (6 bases). The CDR3 contains 13 residues. Germline CDR1 KGHDR, CDR2 SFDVKD. Trimming left V 9 bases short and J 5 bases short, with 12 bases between.

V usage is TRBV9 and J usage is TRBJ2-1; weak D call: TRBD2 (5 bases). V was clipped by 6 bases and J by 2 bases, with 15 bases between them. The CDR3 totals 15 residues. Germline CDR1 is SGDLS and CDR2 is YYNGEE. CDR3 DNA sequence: TGTGCCAGCACTATGGCGGGTGAACCCTACAATGAGCAGTTCTTC. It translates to CASTMAGEPYNEQFF.

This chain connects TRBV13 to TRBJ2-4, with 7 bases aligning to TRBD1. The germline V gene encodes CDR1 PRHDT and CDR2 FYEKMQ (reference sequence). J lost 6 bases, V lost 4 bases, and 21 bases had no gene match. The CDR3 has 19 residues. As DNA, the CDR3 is TGTGCCAGCAGCTCTCCCCCGACAGGGTTCATGGGTGGGAGAAACATTCAGTACTTC. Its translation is CASSSPPTGFMGGRNIQYF.

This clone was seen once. CDR3: CATSREGGTGLKGYTF. In DNA, the CDR3 is TGTGCCACCAGCAGAGAGGGGGGGACAGGGTTGAAAGGCTACACCTTC. The V and J genes are TRBV15 and TRBJ1-2; 9 bases are shared with TRBD1. The V and J ends lost 0 bases and 8 bases, in that order; junction bases with no gene match: 10. The CDR3 covers 16 residues. From germline, CDR1 is LNHNV and CDR2 YYDKDF (reference sequence).

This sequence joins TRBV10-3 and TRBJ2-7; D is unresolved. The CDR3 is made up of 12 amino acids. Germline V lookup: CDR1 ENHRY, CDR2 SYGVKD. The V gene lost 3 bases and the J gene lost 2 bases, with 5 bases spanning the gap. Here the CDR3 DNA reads TGTGCCATCAGTGACCCTCCCTACGAGCAGTACGTC. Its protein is CAISDPPYEQYV.

The CDR3 sequence is CASSSMDRVPIKEQFF. CDR3 nucleotide sequence: TGTGCCAGCAGTTCAATGGACAGGGTTCCGATAAAGGAGCAGTTCTTC. The chain uses TRBV6-5 and TRBJ2-1; 8 bases line up with TRBD1. Germline values: CDR1 MNHEY, CDR2 SVGAGI. V lost 4 bases and J lost 10; bases outside the gene matches: 15. This CDR3 region has 16 residues.

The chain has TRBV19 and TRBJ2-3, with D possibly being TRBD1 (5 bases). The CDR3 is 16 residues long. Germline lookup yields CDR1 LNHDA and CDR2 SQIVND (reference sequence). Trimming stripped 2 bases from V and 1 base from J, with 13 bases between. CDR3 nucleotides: TGTGCCAGTAGTATACGTAAGGGGTCGGGCACAGATACGCAGTATTTT. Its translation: CASSIRKGSGTDTQYF.

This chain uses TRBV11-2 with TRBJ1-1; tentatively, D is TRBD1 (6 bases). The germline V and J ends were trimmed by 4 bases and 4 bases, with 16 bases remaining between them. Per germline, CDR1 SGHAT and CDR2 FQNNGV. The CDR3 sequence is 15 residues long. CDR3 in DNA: TGTGCCAGCAGCTATAGCAGGGGTGGTGGCACTGAAGCTTTCTTT. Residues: CASSYSRGGGTEAFF.

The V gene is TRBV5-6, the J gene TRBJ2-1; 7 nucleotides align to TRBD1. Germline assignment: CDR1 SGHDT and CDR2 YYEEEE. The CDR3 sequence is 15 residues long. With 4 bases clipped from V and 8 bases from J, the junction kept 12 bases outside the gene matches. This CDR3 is CASSALQGIIDEQFF. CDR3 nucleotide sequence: TGTGCCAGCAGCGCCCTACAGGGGATCATCGATGAGCAGTTCTTC.

Here the CDR3 reads CASRETGPNTGELFF. The DNA of the CDR3 is TGCGCCAGCAGGGAAACAGGGCCGAACACCGGGGAGCTGTTTTTT. This rearrangement joins TRBV5-1 to TRBJ2-2; D may be TRBD1 (6 bases). The CDR3 has 15 residues. Germline-derived CDR1 and CDR2 are SGHRS and YFSETQ. Deletions cut 5 bases from V and 0 bases from J, with 11 bases between. The variable domain in full, completed from reference TRBV5-1 and TRBJ2-2, reads KAGVTQTPRYLIKTRGQQVTLSCSPISGHRSVSWYQQTPGQGLQFLFEYFSETQRNKGNFPGRFSGRQFSNSRSEMNVSTLELGDSALYLCASRETGPNTGELFFGEGSRLTVL.

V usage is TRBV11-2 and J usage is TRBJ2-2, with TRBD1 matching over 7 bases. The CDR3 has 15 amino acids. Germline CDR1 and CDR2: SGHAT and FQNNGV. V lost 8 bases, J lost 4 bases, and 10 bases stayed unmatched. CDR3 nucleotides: TGTGCCAGCCTCTACAGGGGAACCTTCACCGGGGAGCTGTTTTTT. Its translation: CASLYRGTFTGELFF.

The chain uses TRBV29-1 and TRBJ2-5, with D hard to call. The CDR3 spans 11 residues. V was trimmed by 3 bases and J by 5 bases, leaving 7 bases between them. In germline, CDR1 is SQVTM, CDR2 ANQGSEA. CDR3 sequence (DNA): TGCAGCGTTGATGTAGTGGAGACCCAGTACTTC. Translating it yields CSVDVVETQYF.

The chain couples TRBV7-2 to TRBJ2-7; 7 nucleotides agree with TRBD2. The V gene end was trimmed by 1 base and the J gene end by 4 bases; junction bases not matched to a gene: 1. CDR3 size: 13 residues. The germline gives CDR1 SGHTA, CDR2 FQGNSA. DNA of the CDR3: TGTGCCAGCAGCTTAGGAGCGGGGTACGAGCAGTACTTC. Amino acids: CASSLGAGYEQYF.

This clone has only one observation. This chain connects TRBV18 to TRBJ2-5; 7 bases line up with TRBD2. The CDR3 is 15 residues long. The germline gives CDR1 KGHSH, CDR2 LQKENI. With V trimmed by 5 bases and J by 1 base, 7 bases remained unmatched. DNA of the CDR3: TGTGCCAGCTCATGGACGCGGGGGATCCAAGAGACCCAGTACTTC. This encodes CASSWTRGIQETQYF.

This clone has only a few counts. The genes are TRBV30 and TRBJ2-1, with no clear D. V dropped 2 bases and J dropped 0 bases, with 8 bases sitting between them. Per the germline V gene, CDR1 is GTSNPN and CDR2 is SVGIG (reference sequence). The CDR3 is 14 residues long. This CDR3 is CAWSFRSSYNEQFF. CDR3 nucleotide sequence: TGTGCCTGGAGTTTCCGTAGCTCCTACAATGAGCAGTTCTTC.

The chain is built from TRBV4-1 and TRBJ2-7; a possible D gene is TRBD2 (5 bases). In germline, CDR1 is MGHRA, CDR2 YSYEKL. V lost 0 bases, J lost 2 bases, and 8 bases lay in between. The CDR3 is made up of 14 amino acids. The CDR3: CASSQETGTYEQYF. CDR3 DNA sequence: TGCGCCAGCAGCCAAGAGACCGGGACCTACGAGCAGTACTTC.

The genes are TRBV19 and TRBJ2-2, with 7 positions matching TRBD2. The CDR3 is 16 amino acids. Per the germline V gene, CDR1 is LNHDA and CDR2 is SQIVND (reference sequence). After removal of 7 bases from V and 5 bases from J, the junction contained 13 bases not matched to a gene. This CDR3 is CASKSKAVGGTGELFF. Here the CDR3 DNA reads TGTGCCAGTAAAAGTAAGGCAGTCGGGGGGACCGGGGAGCTGTTTTTT.

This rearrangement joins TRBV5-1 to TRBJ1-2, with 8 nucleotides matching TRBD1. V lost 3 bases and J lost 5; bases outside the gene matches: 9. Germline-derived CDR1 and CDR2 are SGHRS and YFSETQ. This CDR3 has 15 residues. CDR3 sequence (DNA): TGCGCCAGCAGCTCCGAAGGGACAGGATTTTATGGCTACACCTTC. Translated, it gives CASSSEGTGFYGYTF. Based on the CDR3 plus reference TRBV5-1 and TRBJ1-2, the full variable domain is KAGVTQTPRYLIKTRGQQVTLSCSPISGHRSVSWYQQTPGQGLQFLFEYFSETQRNKGNFPGRFSGRQFSNSRSEMNVSTLELGDSALYLCASSSEGTGFYGYTFGSGTRLTVV.

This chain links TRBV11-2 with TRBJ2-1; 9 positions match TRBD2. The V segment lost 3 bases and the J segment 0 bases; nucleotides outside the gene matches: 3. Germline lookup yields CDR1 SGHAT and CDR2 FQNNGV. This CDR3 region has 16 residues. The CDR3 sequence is CASSFLAGSSYNEQFF. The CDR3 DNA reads TGTGCCAGCAGCTTTCTAGCGGGGAGCTCCTACAATGAGCAGTTCTTC.

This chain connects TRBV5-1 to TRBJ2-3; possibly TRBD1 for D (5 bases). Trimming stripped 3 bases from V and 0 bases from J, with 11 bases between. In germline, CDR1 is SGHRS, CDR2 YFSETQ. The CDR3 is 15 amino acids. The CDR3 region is CASSSDGHSTDTQYF. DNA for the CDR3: TGCGCCAGCAGCTCAGACGGACATAGCACAGATACGCAGTATTTT.

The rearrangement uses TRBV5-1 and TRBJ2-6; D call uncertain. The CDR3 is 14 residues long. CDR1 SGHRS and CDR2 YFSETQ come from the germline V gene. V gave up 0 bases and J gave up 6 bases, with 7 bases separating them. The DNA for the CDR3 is TGCGCCAGCAGCTTGGCGCAGTCGGCCAACGTCCTGACTTTC. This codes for CASSLAQSANVLTF.

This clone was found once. The CDR3 DNA reads TGTGCCAGCAGCCCAGGACTTACTAGCACAGATACGCAGTATTTT. Protein sequence: CASSPGLTSTDTQYF. This rearrangement joins TRBV3-1 (or the pseudogene TRBV3-2) to TRBJ2-3; weak D call: TRBD2 (5 bases). This CDR3 comprises 15 residues. Germline CDR1 is LGHDT and CDR2 is YNNKEL (reference sequence). The V gene lost 4 bases and the J gene lost 0 bases, with 11 bases spanning the gap.

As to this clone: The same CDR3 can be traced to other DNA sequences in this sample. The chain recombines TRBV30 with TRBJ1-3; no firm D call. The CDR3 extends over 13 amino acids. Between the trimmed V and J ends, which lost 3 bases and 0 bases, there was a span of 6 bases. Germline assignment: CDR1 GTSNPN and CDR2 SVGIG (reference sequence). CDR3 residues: CAWRSSSGNTIYF. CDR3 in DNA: TGTGCCTGGAGATCCAGCTCTGGAAACACCATATATTTT.

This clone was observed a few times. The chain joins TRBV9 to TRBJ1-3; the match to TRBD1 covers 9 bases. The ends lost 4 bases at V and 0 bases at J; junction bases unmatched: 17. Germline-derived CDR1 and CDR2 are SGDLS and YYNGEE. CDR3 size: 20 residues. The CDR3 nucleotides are TGTGCCAGCAGCCCTCACCTCGGGACAGGGCCCCTCAACTCTGGAAACACCATATATTTT. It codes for CASSPHLGTGPLNSGNTIYF.

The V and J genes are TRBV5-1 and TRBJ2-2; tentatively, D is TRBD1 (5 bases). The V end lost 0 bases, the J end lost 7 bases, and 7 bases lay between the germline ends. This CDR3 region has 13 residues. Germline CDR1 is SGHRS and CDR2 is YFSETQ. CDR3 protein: CASSLAGFGELFF. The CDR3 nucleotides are TGCGCCAGCAGCTTGGCAGGGTTCGGGGAGCTGTTTTTT.

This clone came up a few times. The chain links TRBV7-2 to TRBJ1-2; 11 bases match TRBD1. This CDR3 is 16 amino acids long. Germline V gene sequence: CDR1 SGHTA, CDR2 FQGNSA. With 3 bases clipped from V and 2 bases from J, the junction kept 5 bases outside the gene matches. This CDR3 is CASSLRGTGGNYGYTF. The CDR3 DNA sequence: TGTGCCAGCAGCTTGAGGGGGACAGGGGGGAACTATGGCTACACCTTC.

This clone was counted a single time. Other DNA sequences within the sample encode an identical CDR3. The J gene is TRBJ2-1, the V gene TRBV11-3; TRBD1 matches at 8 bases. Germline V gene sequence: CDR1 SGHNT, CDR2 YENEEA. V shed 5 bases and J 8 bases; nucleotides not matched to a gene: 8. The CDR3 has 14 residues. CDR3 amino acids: CASSPGQGRDEQFF. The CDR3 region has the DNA TGTGCCAGCAGCCCAGGACAGGGAAGGGATGAGCAGTTCTTC.